This entry lists 17 T cell receptor beta chains sequenced from one sample in a study of blood T cell repertoires in COVID-19. TCRdb keeps only in-frame clones here, not all; method: immunoSEQ multiplex PCR. The sample carries over 150,000 clones, roughly 81% recorded once. The source material was peripheral blood. All receptors derive from a woman aged 80 or older with COVID-19, enrolled during active disease.

The chain uses TRBV7-8 and TRBJ2-7; perhaps TRBD2 as D (7 bases). The CDR3 is 14 residues long. The V end was cut by 8 bases, the J end by 5 bases, with 19 bases between. Germline CDR1 SGHVS, CDR2 FQNEAQ. This CDR3 reads CASRNIGGLNEQYF. Written as DNA, the CDR3 is TGTGCCAGCCGCAATATCGGGGGGCTGAACGAGCAGTACTTC.

This clone has more than one count but fewer than ten. This chain connects TRBV6-6 to TRBJ1-3; tentatively, D is TRBD1 (5 bases). This CDR3 is built from 16 residues. V was cut by 6 bases and J by 0 bases, with 15 bases left in between. Per germline, CDR1 MNHNY and CDR2 SVGAGI (reference sequence). CDR3 residues: CASRAKQVLSGNTIYF. Here the CDR3 DNA reads TGTGCCAGCAGAGCCAAACAGGTCCTCTCTGGAAACACCATATATTTT.

V usage is TRBV7-9 and J usage is TRBJ1-1; D is ambiguous. V lost 7 bases, J lost 0 bases, and 9 bases lay in between. In germline, CDR1 is SEHNR, CDR2 FQNEAQ (reference sequence). This CDR3 is 13 amino acids long. The CDR3 nucleotides are TGTGCCAGCACCTCGGGAGTGAACACTGAAGCTTTCTTT. Protein sequence: CASTSGVNTEAFF.

This clone was found a few times. This sequence joins TRBV3-1 (or the pseudogene TRBV3-2) and TRBJ1-2; D possibly corresponds to TRBD1 (5 bases). CDR3 length: 14 amino acids. The germline V gene has CDR1 LGHDT and CDR2 YNNKEL (reference sequence). The ends were cut back, 0 bases at V and 4 bases at J, with 9 bases in the middle. CDR3 nucleotide sequence: TGTGCCAGCAGCCAAGATTACGACAGCTATGGCTACACCTTC. Its translation: CASSQDYDSYGYTF.

The chain combines TRBV7-9 with TRBJ1-6; D is undetermined. CDR3 length equals 14 residues. V lost 5 bases and J lost 7, with 12 bases in between. CDR1 and CDR2 (germline): SEHNR, FQNEAQ (reference sequence). CDR3 region: CASSTDKLNSPLHF. The CDR3 bases are TGTGCCAGCAGCACTGACAAATTAAATTCACCCCTCCACTTT.

The chain recombines TRBV28 with TRBJ2-7; tentatively, D is TRBD1 (5 bases). The germline gives CDR1 MDHEN, CDR2 SYDVKM. This CDR3 has 12 amino acids. Trimming pared 2 bases from V and 4 bases from J, leaving 6 bases between. The CDR3 spells CASSLNRYEQYF. The CDR3 DNA reads TGTGCCAGCAGTTTAAACAGGTACGAGCAGTACTTC.

The chain is built from TRBV2 and TRBJ2-3; 8 positions match TRBD1. Germline V gives CDR1 SNHLY, CDR2 FYNNEI. J gave up 3 bases and V 6 bases, and 5 bases lay outside the gene matches. This CDR3 is built from 14 residues. The DNA for the CDR3 is TGTGCCAGCAGCGTCGGACAGGGTACAGATACGCAGTATTTT. It encodes CASSVGQGTDTQYF.

The chain joins TRBV10-2 to TRBJ2-7, with D perhaps TRBD1 (5 bases). This CDR3 has 14 residues. The germline gives CDR1 WSHSY, CDR2 SAAADI. Between the trimmed V and J ends, which lost 3 bases and 1 base, there was a span of 10 bases. In nucleotides, the CDR3 is TGCGCCAGCAGTGAAGGGGAAGGGTCCTACGAGCAGTACTTC. The encoded protein is CASSEGEGSYEQYF.

The rearrangement uses TRBV11-1 and TRBJ1-2; 9 nucleotides align to TRBD1. This CDR3 region has 15 residues. V dropped 6 bases and J dropped 3; count of bases not matched to a gene: 8. CDR1 and CDR2 (germline): SGHAT, FQDESV (reference sequence). The CDR3, as DNA: TGTGCCAGCAGGCTCGCGGGACAGGGCGACTATGGCTACACCTTC. It is translated as CASRLAGQGDYGYTF.

The chain joins TRBV24-1 to TRBJ2-3; D remains unclear. V lost 4 bases and J lost 6, with 10 bases in between. Germline-derived CDR1 and CDR2 are KGHDR and SFDVKD. The length of the CDR3 is 13 residues. The CDR3 sequence is CATSEPLEDTQYF. For the CDR3, the DNA is TGTGCCACCAGTGAACCGCTCGAGGATACGCAGTATTTT.

This chain connects TRBV7-2 to TRBJ1-1; D unclear. V shed 5 bases and J shed 0 bases, with 10 bases lying between them. Germline CDR1 is SGHTA and CDR2 is FQGNSA. The CDR3 covers 14 residues. The CDR3 bases are TGTGCCAGCAGCCCCTTTTTATTGAACACTGAAGCTTTCTTT. Its translation: CASSPFLLNTEAFF. Based on the CDR3 plus reference TRBV7-2 and TRBJ1-1, the full variable domain is GAGVSQSPSNKVTEKGKDVELRCDPISGHTALYWYRQSLGQGLEFLIYFQGNSAPDKSGLPSDRFSAERTGGSVSTLTIQRTQQEDSAVYLCASSPFLLNTEAFFGQGTRLTVV.

The chain carries TRBV7-9 and TRBJ1-2, with D perhaps TRBD1 (5 bases). With 4 bases removed from V and 8 bases from J, the gap between germline ends came to 11 bases. Germline V lookup: CDR1 SEHNR, CDR2 FQNEAQ (reference sequence). CDR3 size: 12 residues. CDR3 sequence: CASSSRGGGYTF. As DNA, the CDR3 is TGTGCCAGCAGCTCGAGGGGAGGGGGCTACACCTTC.

The chain recombines TRBV7-2 with TRBJ1-1; 8 bases line up with TRBD1. J gave up 3 bases and V 1 base, and 10 bases lay outside the gene matches. In germline, CDR1 is SGHTA, CDR2 FQGNSA. The CDR3 spans 17 residues. The CDR3 DNA reads TGTGCCAGCAGCTTAGATCTGGGCAGGGGGCGTTACACTGAAGCTTTCTTT. This encodes CASSLDLGRGRYTEAFF.

The rearrangement links TRBV7-9 to TRBJ1-2; 9 nucleotides line up with TRBD1. The CDR3 extends over 16 amino acids. V lost 5 bases, J lost 4 bases, and 11 bases stayed unmatched. Germline CDR1 and CDR2: SEHNR and FQNEAQ (reference sequence). CDR3 amino acids: CASSGRSGQGGYGYTF. CDR3 DNA sequence: TGTGCCAGCAGCGGTCGATCGGGACAGGGAGGCTATGGCTACACCTTC.

This clone was recorded once. The rearrangement joins TRBV27 to TRBJ1-2; 7 positions agree with TRBD1. CDR1 and CDR2 from the germline V gene are MNHEY and SMNVEV (reference sequence). The CDR3 contains 14 residues. Unmatched junction bases numbered 5, after V lost 5 bases and J lost 2 bases. CDR3 in amino acids: CASSPATGNYGYTF. CDR3 nucleotide sequence: TGTGCCAGCAGTCCCGCGACAGGGAACTATGGCTACACCTTC.

This clone was detected ten times or more. This chain connects TRBV5-4 to TRBJ2-7; TRBD1 agrees at 8 bases. Trimming took 4 bases from V and 2 from J; bases not matched to a gene: 2. The CDR3 is made up of 13 amino acids. Germline-derived CDR1 and CDR2 are SGHNT and YYREEE (reference sequence). For the CDR3, the DNA is TGTGCCAGCAGCCCACAGGGGGCCTACGAGCAGTACTTC. It specifies CASSPQGAYEQYF.

The genes are TRBV6-5 and TRBJ2-1; 8 bases map to TRBD1. V shed 7 bases and J 4 bases; nucleotides not matched to a gene: 6. Germline CDR1 MNHEY, CDR2 SVGAGI. The CDR3 contains 14 residues. The CDR3 sequence: CASTQGAAYNEQFF. CDR3 coding DNA: TGTGCCAGCACCCAGGGGGCGGCTTACAATGAGCAGTTCTTC.